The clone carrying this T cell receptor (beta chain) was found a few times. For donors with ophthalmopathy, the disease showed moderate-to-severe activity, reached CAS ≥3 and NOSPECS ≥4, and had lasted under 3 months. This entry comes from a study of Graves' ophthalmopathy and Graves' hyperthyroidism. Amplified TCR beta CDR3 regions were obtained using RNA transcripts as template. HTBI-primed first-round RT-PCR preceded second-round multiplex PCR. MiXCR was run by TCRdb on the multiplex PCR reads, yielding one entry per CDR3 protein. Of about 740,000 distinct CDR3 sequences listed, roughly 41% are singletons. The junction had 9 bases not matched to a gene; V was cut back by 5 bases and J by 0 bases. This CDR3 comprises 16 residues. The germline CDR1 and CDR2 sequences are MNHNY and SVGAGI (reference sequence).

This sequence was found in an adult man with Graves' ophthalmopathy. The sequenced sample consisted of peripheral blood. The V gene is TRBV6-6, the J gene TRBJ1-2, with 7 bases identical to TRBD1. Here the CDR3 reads CASSPQGTQANYGYTF. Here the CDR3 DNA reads TGTGCCAGCAGTCCACAGGGGACCCAGGCTAACTATGGCTACACCTTC.